These 5 T cell receptor beta chains came from one sample sequenced in a study of identical twins' blood T cells. TCRdb redid the calling of the 5' RACE reads with MiXCR, one entry per CDR3 protein. Of a few hundred thousand distinct CDR3 sequences in the sample, about 28% are singletons; the top ten hold about 6.1%. Sequenced material: PBMCs. The receptors were gathered from a woman aged 18 to 55 in good health.

V gene TRBV29-1 combines with J gene TRBJ1-1, with a possible D match to TRBD1 (5 bases). The CDR3 has 12 amino acids. CDR1 is SQVTM and CDR2 is ANQGSEA in the germline V gene. The V and J ends lost 7 bases and 3 bases respectively, with 12 bases between them. The CDR3 DNA reads as TGCAGCGCCTGCGGGGGGGACACTGAAGCTTTCTTT. This sequence encodes CSACGGDTEAFF.

This chain connects TRBV9 to TRBJ2-5; 11 bases agree with TRBD2. The junction had 6 bases not matched to a gene; V was cut back by 3 bases and J by 5 bases. This CDR3 has 15 residues. Per germline, CDR1 SGDLS and CDR2 YYNGEE. CDR3 residues: CASSEAASGGETQYF. The CDR3 DNA sequence: TGTGCCAGCAGCGAGGCGGCTAGCGGGGGGGAGACCCAGTACTTC.

There are a few counts of this clonotype. The gene calls are TRBV7-8 and TRBJ2-1; 10 nucleotides match TRBD2. CDR3 size: 14 residues. Germline V gene lookup returns CDR1 SGHVS and CDR2 FQNEAQ. Trimming at V came to 1 base and at J to 8 bases, leaving 2 bases not matched to a gene. The chain's CDR3 is CASSLGLAGDEQFF. DNA for the CDR3: TGTGCCAGCAGCTTAGGCCTAGCGGGAGATGAGCAGTTCTTC.

This clonotype was seen at least ten times. CDR3 in DNA: TGCGCCAGCAGCTTTGACCCTAACACTGAAGCTTTCTTT. Translating it yields CASSFDPNTEAFF. The rearrangement links TRBV5-1 to TRBJ1-1, with D uncertain. Per the germline V gene, CDR1 is SGHRS and CDR2 is YFSETQ. The CDR3 consists of 13 residues. The V and J ends lost 2 bases and 2 bases respectively, with 7 bases between them.

The table lists this clonotype with a few counts. The chain combines TRBV7-2 with TRBJ1-2; tentatively, D is TRBD1 (5 bases). The CDR3 has 15 residues. The V end lost 5 bases, the J end lost 1 base, and 14 bases lay between the germline ends. Germline-derived CDR1 and CDR2 are SGHTA and FQGNSA. The CDR3 DNA reads TGTGCCAGCAGCCCCTTCGGAGGGGATAACTATGGCTACACCTTC. It codes for CASSPFGGDNYGYTF.